The rows below give T cell receptor beta chains drawn from one sample of a study of cytomegalovirus exposure and HLA in healthy donors. Only in-frame clones appear in the TCRdb table, and some are missing; sequencing was by immunoSEQ multiplex PCR. Of approximately 130,000 clones listed, around 83% are singletons. The sample was PBMCs. These receptors all stem from a woman under 40 in good health and CMV-seropositive. Each CDR3 is given with its conserved first and last residue. A D gene is named only where the DNA matches it firmly. Only some rows state a clone size, as once, few, many or a class for expanded clones.

-	-	TRBV7-9	TRBJ2-2	CASSPRGTGELFF	TGTGCCAGCAGCCCCAGGGGCACCGGGGAGCTGTTTTTT
-	TRBD1	TRBV7-9	TRBJ1-1	CASSSDRGPTWGAFF	TGTGCCAGCAGCTCGGACAGGGGGCCGACCTGGGGAGCTTTCTTT
-	-	TRBV6-5	TRBJ1-2	CASSPIGAPLHGYTF	TGTGCCAGCAGTCCCATAGGGGCCCCTCTTCATGGCTACACCTTC
-	TRBD2	TRBV5-4	TRBJ2-5	CASSLGGLAGGSSTETQYF	TGTGCCAGCAGCTTGGGGGGACTAGCGGGAGGGTCCTCTACGGAGACCCAGTACTTC
-	-	TRBV30	TRBJ2-2	CAWTNGELFF	TGTGCCTGGACAAACGGGGAGCTGTTTTTT
-	-	TRBV5-4	TRBJ2-7	CASSPERESHEQYF	TGTGCCAGCAGCCCAGAACGGGAGAGCCACGAGCAGTACTTC
-	TRBD1	TRBV5-1	TRBJ2-7	CASRTGQVYPYEQYF	TGCGCCAGCAGAACTGGACAGGTTTACCCCTACGAGCAGTACTTC
few	-	TRBV6-1	TRBJ1-6	CASSDGLTLHF	TGTGCCAGCAGTGATGGCCTGACCCTCCACTTT
-	-	TRBV18	TRBJ2-5	CASSLTGPGETQYF	TGTGCCAGCTCCCTCACAGGGCCCGGGGAGACCCAGTACTTC
-	TRBD2	TRBV9	TRBJ2-1	CASSAGTSEQFF	TGTGCCAGCAGCGCTGGGACTAGTGAGCAGTTCTTC
once	TRBD2	TRBV9	TRBJ2-1	CASSGWASGSYNEQFF	TGTGCCAGCAGCGGGTGGGCTAGCGGGAGTTACAATGAGCAGTTCTTC
-	-	TRBV30	TRBJ2-1	CAWKRTLNNEQFF	TGTGCCTGGAAGAGGACTTTGAACAATGAGCAGTTCTTC
-	-	TRBV30	TRBJ1-3	CAWSVGGPGNTIYF	TGTGCCTGGAGTGTCGGTGGGCCTGGAAACACCATATATTTT
-	-	TRBV6-5	TRBJ2-7	CASSQGTSEQYF	TGTGCCAGCAGCCAGGGCACGAGCGAGCAGTACTTC
-	-	TRBV7-3	TRBJ1-1	CASSPGFDTEAFF	TGTGCCAGCAGCCCAGGGTTTGACACTGAAGCTTTCTTT
-	TRBD2	TRBV5-6	TRBJ2-7	CASSPQTLSGNSYEQYF	TGTGCCAGCAGCCCCCAGACCCTTAGCGGGAACTCCTACGAGCAGTACTTC
once	-	TRBV28	TRBJ1-5	CASSLHQGQGVRTQHF	TGTGCCAGCAGTTTACACCAGGGGCAGGGTGTTAGGACCCAGCATTTT
-	-	TRBV7-9	TRBJ1-2	CASSRGGAGDYGYTF	TGTGCCAGCAGCCGAGGGGGGGCGGGTGACTATGGCTACACCTTC
-	-	TRBV7-3	TRBJ1-1	CASSIEMNTEAFF	TGTGCCAGCAGCATAGAGATGAACACTGAAGCTTTCTTT
-	-	TRBV5-8	TRBJ1-5	CASSLGLERPQHF	TGTGCCAGCAGCTTGGGGTTAGAGCGACCCCAGCATTTT
-	TRBD2	TRBV6-1	TRBJ2-7	CASSEGGRGLAGEAYEQYF	TGTGCCAGCAGTGAGGGGGGGAGGGGACTAGCGGGAGAAGCCTACGAGCAGTACTTC
-	-	TRBV9	TRBJ2-1	CASSQVATTANNEQFF	TGTGCCAGCAGCCAGGTAGCGACTACAGCCAACAATGAGCAGTTCTTC
-	TRBD1	TRBV4-2	TRBJ1-6	CASSQEDRVNSPLHF	TGTGCCAGCAGCCAAGAAGACAGGGTCAATTCACCCCTCCACTTT
-	TRBD1	TRBV6-6	TRBJ2-7	CASRQGSYEQYF	TGTGCCTCCCGACAGGGCTCCTACGAGCAGTACTTC
-	-	TRBV19	TRBJ1-5	CASSLFGGQRSNQPQHF	TGTGCCAGTAGTCTTTTCGGAGGGCAGAGAAGCAATCAGCCCCAGCATTTT
-	TRBD1	TRBV7-9	TRBJ1-1	CASSTGQGDTEAFF	TGTGCCAGCAGCACGGGACAGGGGGACACTGAAGCTTTCTTT
-	-	TRBV9	TRBJ1-5	CASSVEGRVDQPQHF	TGTGCCAGCAGCGTAGAGGGGAGGGTGGATCAGCCCCAGCATTTT
-	TRBD2	TRBV5-1	TRBJ2-1	CASRPGGTSGRVEQFF	TGCGCCAGCAGACCCGGAGGGACTAGCGGGAGGGTTGAGCAGTTCTTC
-	-	TRBV6-5	TRBJ1-1	CASSYMRGGGTEAFF	TGTGCCAGCAGTTACATGAGGGGAGGGGGCACTGAAGCTTTCTTT
-	TRBD1	TRBV5-1	TRBJ1-2	CASSLGQGGYTF	TGCGCCAGCAGCTTAGGACAGGGAGGTTACACCTTC
-	-	TRBV5-4	TRBJ2-5	CASSTEVGRQETQYF	TGTGCCAGCAGCACCGAGGTCGGCCGCCAAGAGACCCAGTACTTC
-	-	TRBV5-1	TRBJ2-3	CASSLRLYTDTQYF	TGCGCCAGCAGCTTACGGTTGTACACAGATACGCAGTATTTT
-	TRBD1	TRBV6-1	TRBJ1-3	CATLLTGVGNTIYF	TGTGCCACCTTATTGACAGGGGTCGGAAACACCATATATTTT
-	-	TRBV11-2	TRBJ2-7	CASSLVPFAGGEQYF	TGTGCCAGCAGCTTAGTCCCCTTCGCCGGAGGGGAGCAGTACTTC
-	TRBD1	TRBV7-2	TRBJ1-2	CASSAVQGNYGYTF	TGTGCCAGCAGCGCTGTACAGGGGAACTATGGCTACACCTTC
-	-	TRBV15	TRBJ1-1	CATSRVGGPTEAFF	TGTGCCACCAGCAGAGTTGGTGGCCCCACTGAAGCTTTCTTT